This TCR beta chain was captured by sequencing in a study of technical replicates of blood from a handful of donors. Assay used: immunoSEQ multiplex PCR; TCRdb lists only in-frame clones, some missing. The top ten hold around 3.9% of the sample, which has 75,000 to 85,000 clones, around four fifths seen once. Trimming pared 6 bases from V and 1 base from J, leaving 12 bases between. CDR1 and CDR2 from the germline V gene are SGHAT and FQNNGV. This CDR3 is 14 amino acids long. The chain links TRBV11-2 to TRBJ1-1; D is undetermined. This sequence originates from a human donor in good health. Some clones in this sample may be carry-over from other donors' samples. The sample was PBMCs. The DNA of the CDR3 is TGTGCCAGCAGACTACAACTATGGAACACTGAAGCTTTCTTT. Residues: CASRLQLWNTEAFF.